The clone carrying this T cell receptor (beta chain) appeared a few times. Its antigen is not identified. The CDR3 covers 18 residues. The germline V and J ends were trimmed by 5 bases and 4 bases, with 26 bases remaining between them. Germline CDR1 reads MNHEY; CDR2 reads SMNVEV (reference sequence). This entry belongs to a study of cytomegalovirus exposure and HLA in healthy donors. Study as a whole: Inside one of the first data releases sat about 91 million unique TCRs taken from HLA-typed donors.

Study-wide points: With later analysis, a missense DCLRE1C variant became linked to TCR beta V- and J-gene trimming.

In the PCR, 60 Vbeta and 13 Jbeta primers were used. Repertoires were generated with immunoSEQ multiplex PCR, while TCRdb's copy carries only in-frame clones and drops some. The sample lists 150,000 to 180,000 clones, over 70% occurring once. The chain recombines TRBV27 with TRBJ1-2; D might be TRBD1 (6 bases). The sample taken for sequencing was PBMCs. This TCR was sampled from a man aged 25 to 40 in good health and CMV-seropositive. DNA for the CDR3: TGTGCCAGCAGTACGGCGGGGGGGACCCAGAAAGGGGGCTATGGCTACACCTTC. Its protein is CASSTAGGTQKGGYGYTF.